A few counts support the clone carrying this T cell receptor beta chain. The data are from a study of blood T cell repertoires in COVID-19. Across the whole study: Material from acute and convalescent COVID-19 was sourced from the United States, Italy and Spain. The analysed material was cDNA or gDNA that came from T cells, B-cell-depleted T cells, or PBMCs.

How the authors handled the data: Amplification from reference gene primers served as the basis for estimated nucleated cell counts. Generated by immunoSEQ multiplex PCR, the TCRdb table keeps only in-frame clones and is missing some. V and J calls and clone size are those listed in that table; D and trimming were worked out from the DNA. Here the sample spans 90,000 to 120,000 clones, about two thirds being singletons. V lost 5 bases to trimming and J lost 0 bases; unmatched junction nucleotides: 4. Germline loops: CDR1 SGHAT, CDR2 FQNNGV. This CDR3 spans 15 amino acids. This TCR derives from a woman in her thirties or forties with acute or convalescent COVID-19. The gene calls are TRBV11-2 and TRBJ2-7; TRBD2 matches 10 bases. Specimen: peripheral blood. The CDR3: CASSLTSGASYEQYF. The CDR3 DNA is TGTGCCAGCAGCCTAACTAGCGGGGCCTCCTACGAGCAGTACTTC.